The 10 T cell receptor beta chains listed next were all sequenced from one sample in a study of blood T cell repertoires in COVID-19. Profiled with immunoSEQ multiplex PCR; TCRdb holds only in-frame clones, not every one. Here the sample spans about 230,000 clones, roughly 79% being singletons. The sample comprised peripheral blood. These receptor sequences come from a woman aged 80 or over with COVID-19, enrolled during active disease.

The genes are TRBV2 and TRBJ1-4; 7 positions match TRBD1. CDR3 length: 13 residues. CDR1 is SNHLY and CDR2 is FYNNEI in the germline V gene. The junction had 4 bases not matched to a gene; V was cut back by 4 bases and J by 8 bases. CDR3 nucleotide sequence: TGTGCCAGCAGTGGGGACAGTGCAGAAAAACTGTTTTTT. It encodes CASSGDSAEKLFF.

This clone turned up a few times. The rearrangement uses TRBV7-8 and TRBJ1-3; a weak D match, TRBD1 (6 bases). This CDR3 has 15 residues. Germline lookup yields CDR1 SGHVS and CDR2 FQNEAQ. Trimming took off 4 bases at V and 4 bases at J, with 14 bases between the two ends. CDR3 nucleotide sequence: TGTGCCAGCAGCTCTATTACAGGGTCCGGAAACACCATATATTTT. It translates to CASSSITGSGNTIYF.

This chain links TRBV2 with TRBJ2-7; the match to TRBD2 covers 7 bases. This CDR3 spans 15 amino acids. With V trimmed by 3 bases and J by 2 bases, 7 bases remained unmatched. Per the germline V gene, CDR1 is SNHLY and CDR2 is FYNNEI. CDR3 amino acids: CASSDEPGGTYEQYF. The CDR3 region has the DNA TGTGCCAGCAGTGACGAGCCGGGAGGCACCTACGAGCAGTACTTC.

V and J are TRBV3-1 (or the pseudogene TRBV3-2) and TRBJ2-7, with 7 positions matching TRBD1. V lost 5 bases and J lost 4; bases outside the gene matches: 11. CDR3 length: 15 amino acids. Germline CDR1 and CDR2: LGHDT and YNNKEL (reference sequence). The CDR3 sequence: CASSSRRDSRYEQYF. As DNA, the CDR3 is TGTGCCAGCAGCTCGCGCCGGGACAGCAGGTACGAGCAGTACTTC.

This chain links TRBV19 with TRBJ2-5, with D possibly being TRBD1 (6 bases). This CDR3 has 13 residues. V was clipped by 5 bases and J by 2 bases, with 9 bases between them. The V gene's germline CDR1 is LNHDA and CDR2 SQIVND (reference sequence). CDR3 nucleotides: TGTGCCAGTAGTGGAGACAGGCAAGAGACCCAGTACTTC. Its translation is CASSGDRQETQYF.

The CDR3 loop reads CATSDFTPNRYNEQFF. The CDR3 DNA reads as TGTGCCACCAGTGATTTCACTCCCAATCGCTACAATGAGCAGTTCTTC. V usage is TRBV24-1 and J usage is TRBJ2-1; D not resolved. This CDR3 has 16 residues. V shed 1 base and J shed 3 bases, with 12 bases lying between them. Germline CDR1 KGHDR, CDR2 SFDVKD.

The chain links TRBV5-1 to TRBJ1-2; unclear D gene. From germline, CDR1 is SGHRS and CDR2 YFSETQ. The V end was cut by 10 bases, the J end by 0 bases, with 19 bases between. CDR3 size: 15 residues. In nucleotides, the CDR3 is TGCGCCTCCATGGCCCTAGGCCACTCTAACTATGGCTACACCTTC. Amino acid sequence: CASMALGHSNYGYTF.

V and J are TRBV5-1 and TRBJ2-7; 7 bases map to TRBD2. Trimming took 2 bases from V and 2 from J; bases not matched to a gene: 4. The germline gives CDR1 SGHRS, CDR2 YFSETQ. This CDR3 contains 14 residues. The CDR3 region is CASSFTSATYEQYF. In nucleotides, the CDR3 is TGCGCCAGCAGCTTCACTAGCGCCACCTACGAGCAGTACTTC.

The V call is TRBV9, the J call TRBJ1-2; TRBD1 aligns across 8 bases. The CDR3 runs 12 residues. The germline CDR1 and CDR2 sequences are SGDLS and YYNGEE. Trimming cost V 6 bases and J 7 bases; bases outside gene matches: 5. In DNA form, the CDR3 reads TGTGCCAGCAAACAGGGGGATTTTGGCTACACCTTC. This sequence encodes CASKQGDFGYTF. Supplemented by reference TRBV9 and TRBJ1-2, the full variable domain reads DSGVTQTPKHLITATGQRVTLRCSPRSGDLSVYWYQQSLDQGLQFLIQYYNGEERAKGNILERFSAQQFPDLHSELNLSSLELGDSALYFCASKQGDFGYTFGSGTRLTVV.

The CDR3 nucleotides read TGTGCCAGTAGTGAGAGGTACAATGAGCAGTTCTTC. Translating it yields CASSERYNEQFF. The chain employs TRBV19 and TRBJ2-1; no definite D call. The ends were cut back, 5 bases at V and 4 bases at J, with 6 bases in the middle. CDR3 length equals 12 residues. Germline CDR1 is LNHDA and CDR2 is SQIVND (reference sequence).